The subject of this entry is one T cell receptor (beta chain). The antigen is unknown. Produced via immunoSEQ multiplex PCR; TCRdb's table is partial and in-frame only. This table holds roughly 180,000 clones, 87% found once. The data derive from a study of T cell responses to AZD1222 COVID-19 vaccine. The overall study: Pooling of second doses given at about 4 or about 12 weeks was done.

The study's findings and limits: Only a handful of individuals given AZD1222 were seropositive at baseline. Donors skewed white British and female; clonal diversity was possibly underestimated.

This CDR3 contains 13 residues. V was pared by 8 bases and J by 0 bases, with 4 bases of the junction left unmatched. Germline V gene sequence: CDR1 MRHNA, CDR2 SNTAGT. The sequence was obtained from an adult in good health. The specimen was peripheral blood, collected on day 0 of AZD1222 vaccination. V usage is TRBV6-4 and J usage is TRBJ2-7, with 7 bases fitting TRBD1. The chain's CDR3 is CASLGQVSYEQYF. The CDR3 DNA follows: TGTGCCAGCCTCGGACAGGTCTCCTACGAGCAGTACTTC.